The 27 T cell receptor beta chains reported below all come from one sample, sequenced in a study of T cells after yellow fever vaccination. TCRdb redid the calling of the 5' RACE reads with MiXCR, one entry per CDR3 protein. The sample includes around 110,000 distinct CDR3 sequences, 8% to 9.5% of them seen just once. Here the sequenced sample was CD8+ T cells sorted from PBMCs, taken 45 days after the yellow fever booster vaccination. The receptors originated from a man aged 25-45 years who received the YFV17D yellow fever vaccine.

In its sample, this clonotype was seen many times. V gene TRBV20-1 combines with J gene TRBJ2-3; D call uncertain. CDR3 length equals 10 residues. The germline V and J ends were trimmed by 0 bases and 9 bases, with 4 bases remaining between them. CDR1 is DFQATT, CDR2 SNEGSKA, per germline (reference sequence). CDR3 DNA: TGCAGTGCTAGAGATTACACGCAGTATTTT. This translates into CSARDYTQYF.

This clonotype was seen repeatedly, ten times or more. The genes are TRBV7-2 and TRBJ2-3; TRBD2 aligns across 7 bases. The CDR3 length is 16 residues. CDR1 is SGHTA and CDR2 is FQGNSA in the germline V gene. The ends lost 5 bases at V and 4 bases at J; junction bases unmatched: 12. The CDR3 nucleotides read TGTGCCAGCAGCCCAGAGGGCGGGAGTTACCCAGATACGCAGTATTTT. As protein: CASSPEGGSYPDTQYF. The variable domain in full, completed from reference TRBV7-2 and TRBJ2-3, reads GAGVSQSPSNKVTEKGKDVELRCDPISGHTALYWYRQSLGQGLEFLIYFQGNSAPDKSGLPSDRFSAERTGGSVSTLTIQRTQQEDSAVYLCASSPEGGSYPDTQYFGPGTRLTVL.

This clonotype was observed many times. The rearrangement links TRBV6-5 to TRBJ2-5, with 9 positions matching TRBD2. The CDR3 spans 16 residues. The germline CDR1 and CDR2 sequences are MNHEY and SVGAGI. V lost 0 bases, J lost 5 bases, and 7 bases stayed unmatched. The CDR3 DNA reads TGTGCCAGCAGTTACTCGAGTGGGACTAGCAGGGAGACCCAGTACTTC. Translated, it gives CASSYSSGTSRETQYF.

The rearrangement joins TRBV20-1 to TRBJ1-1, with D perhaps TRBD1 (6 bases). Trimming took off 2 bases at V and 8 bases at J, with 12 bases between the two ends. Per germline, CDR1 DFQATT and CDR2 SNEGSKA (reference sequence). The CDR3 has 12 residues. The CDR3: CSARPGAGEAFF. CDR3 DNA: TGCAGTGCTAGACCAGGGGCCGGGGAAGCTTTCTTT.

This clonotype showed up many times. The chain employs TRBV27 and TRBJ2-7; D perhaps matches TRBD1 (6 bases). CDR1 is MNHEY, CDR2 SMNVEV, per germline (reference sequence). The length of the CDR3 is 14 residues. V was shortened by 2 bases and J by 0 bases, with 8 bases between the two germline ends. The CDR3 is CASSLTGSSYEQYF. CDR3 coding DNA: TGTGCCAGCAGTTTAACAGGGAGCTCCTACGAGCAGTACTTC.

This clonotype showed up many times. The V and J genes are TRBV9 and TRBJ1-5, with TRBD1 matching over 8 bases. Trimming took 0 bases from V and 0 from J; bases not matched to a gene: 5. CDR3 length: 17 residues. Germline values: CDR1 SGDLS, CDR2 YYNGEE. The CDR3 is CASSVEDRALSNQPQHF. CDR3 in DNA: TGTGCCAGCAGCGTAGAGGACAGGGCCCTTAGCAATCAGCCCCAGCATTTT.

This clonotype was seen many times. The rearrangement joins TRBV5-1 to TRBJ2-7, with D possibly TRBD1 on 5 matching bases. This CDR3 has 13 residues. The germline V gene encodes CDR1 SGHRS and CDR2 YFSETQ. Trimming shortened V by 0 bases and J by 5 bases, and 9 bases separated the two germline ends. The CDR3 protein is CASSLAPGNEQYF. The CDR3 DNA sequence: TGCGCCAGCAGCTTGGCCCCAGGGAACGAGCAGTACTTC.

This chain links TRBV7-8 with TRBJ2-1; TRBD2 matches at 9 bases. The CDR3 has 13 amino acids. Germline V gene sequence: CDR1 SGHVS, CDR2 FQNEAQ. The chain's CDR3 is CDTGTSRYNEQFF. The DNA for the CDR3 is TGTGACACCGGGACTAGCCGATACAATGAGCAGTTCTTC. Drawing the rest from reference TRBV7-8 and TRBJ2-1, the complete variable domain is GAGVSQSPRYKVAKRGQDVALRCDPISGHVSLFWYQQALGQGPEFLTYFQNEAQLDKSGLPSDRFFAERPEGSVSTLKIQRTQQEDSAVYLCDTGTSRYNEQFFGPGTRLTVL.

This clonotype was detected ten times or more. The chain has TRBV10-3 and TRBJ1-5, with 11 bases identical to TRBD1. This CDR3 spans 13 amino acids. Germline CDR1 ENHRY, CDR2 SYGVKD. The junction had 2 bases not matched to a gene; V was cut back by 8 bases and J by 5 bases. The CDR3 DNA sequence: TGTGCCATCGGACAGGGGGCAGATCAGCCCCAGCATTTT. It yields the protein CAIGQGADQPQHF.

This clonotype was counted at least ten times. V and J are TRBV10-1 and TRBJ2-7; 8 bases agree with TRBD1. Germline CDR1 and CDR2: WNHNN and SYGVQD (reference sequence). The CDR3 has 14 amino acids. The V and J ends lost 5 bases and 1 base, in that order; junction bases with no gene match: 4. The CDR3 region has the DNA TGCGCCAGCAGTCCTAGGGACAGGTCCTACGAGCAGTACTTC. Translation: CASSPRDRSYEQYF.

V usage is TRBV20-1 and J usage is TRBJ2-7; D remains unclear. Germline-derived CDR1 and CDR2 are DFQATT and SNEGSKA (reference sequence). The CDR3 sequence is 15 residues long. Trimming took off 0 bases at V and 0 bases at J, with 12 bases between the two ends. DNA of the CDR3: TGCAGTGCTAGAGACCCAAGCTGGGGCTCCTACGAGCAGTACTTC. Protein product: CSARDPSWGSYEQYF.

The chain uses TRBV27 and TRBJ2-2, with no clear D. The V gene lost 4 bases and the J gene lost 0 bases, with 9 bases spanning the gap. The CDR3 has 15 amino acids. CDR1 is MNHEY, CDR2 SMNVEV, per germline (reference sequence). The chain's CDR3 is CASSYGKPNTGELFF. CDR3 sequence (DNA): TGTGCCAGCAGTTATGGGAAGCCGAACACCGGGGAGCTGTTTTTT.

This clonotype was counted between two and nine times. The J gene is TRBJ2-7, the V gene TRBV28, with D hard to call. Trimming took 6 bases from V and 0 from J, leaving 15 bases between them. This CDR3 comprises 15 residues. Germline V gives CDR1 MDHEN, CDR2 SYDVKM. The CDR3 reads CASSSRTASSYEQYF. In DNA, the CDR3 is TGTGCCAGCAGCAGCAGGACGGCGAGCTCCTACGAGCAGTACTTC.

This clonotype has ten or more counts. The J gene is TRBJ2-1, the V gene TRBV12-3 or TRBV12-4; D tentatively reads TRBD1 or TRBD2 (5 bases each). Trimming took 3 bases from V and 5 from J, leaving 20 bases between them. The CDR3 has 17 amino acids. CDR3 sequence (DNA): TGTGCCAGCAGTTTCCTTGGGGGAGTACGTGAGGACAATGAGCAGTTCTTC. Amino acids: CASSFLGGVREDNEQFF.

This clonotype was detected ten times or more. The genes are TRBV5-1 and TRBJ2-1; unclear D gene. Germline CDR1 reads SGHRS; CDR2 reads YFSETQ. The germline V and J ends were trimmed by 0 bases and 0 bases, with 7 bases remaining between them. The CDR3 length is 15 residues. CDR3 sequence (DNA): TGCGCCAGCAGCTTGGTGGACCCCTCCTACAATGAGCAGTTCTTC. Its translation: CASSLVDPSYNEQFF.

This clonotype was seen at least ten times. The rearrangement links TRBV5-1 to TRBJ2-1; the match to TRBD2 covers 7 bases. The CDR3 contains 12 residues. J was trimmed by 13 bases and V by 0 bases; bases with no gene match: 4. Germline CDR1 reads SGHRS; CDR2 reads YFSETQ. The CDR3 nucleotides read TGCGCCAGCAGCTTGGCGGCGGGAGAACAGTTCTTC. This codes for CASSLAAGEQFF.

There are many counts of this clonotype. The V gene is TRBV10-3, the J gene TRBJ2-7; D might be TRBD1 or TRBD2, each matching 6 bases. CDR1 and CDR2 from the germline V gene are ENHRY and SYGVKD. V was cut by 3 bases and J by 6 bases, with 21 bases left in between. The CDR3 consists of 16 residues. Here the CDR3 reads CAISDIGGTTGVEQYF. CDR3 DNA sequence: TGTGCCATCAGTGATATCGGCGGGACAACCGGCGTCGAGCAGTACTTC.

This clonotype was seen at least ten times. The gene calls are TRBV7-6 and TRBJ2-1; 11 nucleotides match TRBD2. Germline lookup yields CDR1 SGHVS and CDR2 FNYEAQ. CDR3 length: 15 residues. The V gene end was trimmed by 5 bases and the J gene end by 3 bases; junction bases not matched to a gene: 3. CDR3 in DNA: TGTGCCAGCAGCACTACTAGCGGGAGCTACAATGAGCAGTTCTTC. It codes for CASSTTSGSYNEQFF.

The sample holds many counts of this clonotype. The DNA for the CDR3 is TGCGCCAGCATGAGCGGGAGAGGGAACTACAATGAGCAGTTCTTC. It specifies CASMSGRGNYNEQFF. V gene TRBV4-3 combines with J gene TRBJ2-1; 8 nucleotides line up with TRBD2. CDR1 and CDR2 from the germline V gene are LGHNA and YSLEER. Trimming removed 7 bases from V and 3 bases from J; junction bases left unmatched: 8. The CDR3 consists of 15 residues.

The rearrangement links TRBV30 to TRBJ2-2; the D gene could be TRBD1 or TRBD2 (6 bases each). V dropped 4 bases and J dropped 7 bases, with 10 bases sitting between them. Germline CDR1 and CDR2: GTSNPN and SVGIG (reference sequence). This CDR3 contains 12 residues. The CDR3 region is CAWMGGSGELFF. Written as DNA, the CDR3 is TGTGCCTGGATGGGGGGCAGCGGGGAGCTGTTTTTT.

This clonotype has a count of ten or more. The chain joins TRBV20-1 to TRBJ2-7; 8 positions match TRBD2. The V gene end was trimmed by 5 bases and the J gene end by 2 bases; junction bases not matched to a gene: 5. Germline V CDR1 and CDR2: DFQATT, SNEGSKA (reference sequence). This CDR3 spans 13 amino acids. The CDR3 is CSALTSEAYEQYF. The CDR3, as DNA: TGCAGTGCTCTGACTAGCGAGGCCTACGAGCAGTACTTC.

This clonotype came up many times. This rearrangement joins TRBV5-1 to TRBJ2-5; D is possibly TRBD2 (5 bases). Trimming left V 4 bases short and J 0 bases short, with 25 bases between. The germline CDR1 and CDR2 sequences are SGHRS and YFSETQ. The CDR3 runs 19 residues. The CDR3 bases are TGCGCCAGCAGCCCGGAGGAGGAACCCTATGATAAATACCAAGAGACCCAGTACTTC. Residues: CASSPEEEPYDKYQETQYF.

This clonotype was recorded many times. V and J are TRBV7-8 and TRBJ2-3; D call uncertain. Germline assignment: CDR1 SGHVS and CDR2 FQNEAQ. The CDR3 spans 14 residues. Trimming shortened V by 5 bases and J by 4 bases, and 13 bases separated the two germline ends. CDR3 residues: CASSPRGRADTQYF. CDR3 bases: TGTGCCAGCAGCCCCCGCGGAAGAGCAGATACGCAGTATTTT.

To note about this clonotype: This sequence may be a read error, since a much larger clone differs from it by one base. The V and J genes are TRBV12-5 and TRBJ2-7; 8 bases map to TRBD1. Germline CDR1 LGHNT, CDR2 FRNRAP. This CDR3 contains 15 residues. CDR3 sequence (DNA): TGTGATAGTGGTTCCTCGCTTGGACAGGGTTACGAGCAGTACTTC. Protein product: CDSGSSLGQGYEQYF.

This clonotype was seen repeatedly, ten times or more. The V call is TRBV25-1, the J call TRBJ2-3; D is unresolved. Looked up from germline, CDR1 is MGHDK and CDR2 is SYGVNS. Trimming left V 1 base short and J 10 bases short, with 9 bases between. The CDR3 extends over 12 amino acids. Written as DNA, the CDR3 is TGTGCCAGCAGTGAATTGGGCGAGGCGCAGTATTTT. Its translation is CASSELGEAQYF.

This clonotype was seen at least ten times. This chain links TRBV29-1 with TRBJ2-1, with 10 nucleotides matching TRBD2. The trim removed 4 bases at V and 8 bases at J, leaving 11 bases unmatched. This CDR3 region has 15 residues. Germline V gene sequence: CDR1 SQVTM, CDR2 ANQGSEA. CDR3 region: CSVGPASGRADEQFF. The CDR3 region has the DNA TGCAGCGTTGGGCCGGCTAGCGGGAGAGCCGATGAGCAGTTCTTC.

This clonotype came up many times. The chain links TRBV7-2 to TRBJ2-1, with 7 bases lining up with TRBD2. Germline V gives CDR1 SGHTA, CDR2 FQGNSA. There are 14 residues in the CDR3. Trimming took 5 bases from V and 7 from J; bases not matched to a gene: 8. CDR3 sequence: CASSRSEAGNEQFF. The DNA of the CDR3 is TGTGCCAGCAGCCGATCCGAAGCGGGAAATGAGCAGTTCTTC.